What follows is one T cell receptor (beta chain) and its context. This CDR3 has 15 residues. With 0 bases clipped from V and 5 bases from J, the junction kept 3 bases outside the gene matches. Germline V gene lookup returns CDR1 LNHDA and CDR2 SQIVND (reference sequence). This sample is part of a study of technical replicates of blood from a few donors. Here immunoSEQ multiplex PCR was the method, and the copy in TCRdb shows in-frame clones only, minus some. The table has 50,000 to 65,000 clones, about 90% seen once. The source material was PBMCs. The receptor was isolated from a human donor in good health. Some clones in this sample may be carry-over from other donors' samples. This rearrangement joins TRBV19 to TRBJ2-5; 10 bases match TRBD2. Here the CDR3 reads CASSIELAGYETQYF. As DNA, the CDR3 is TGTGCCAGTAGTATAGAACTAGCGGGATATGAGACCCAGTACTTC.